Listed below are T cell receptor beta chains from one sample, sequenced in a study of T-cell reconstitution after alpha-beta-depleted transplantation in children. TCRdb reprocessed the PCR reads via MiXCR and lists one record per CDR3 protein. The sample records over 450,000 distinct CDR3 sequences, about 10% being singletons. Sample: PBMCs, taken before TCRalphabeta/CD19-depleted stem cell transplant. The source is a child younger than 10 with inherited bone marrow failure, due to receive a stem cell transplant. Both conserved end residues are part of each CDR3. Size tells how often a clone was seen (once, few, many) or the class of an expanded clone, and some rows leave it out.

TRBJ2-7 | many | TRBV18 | CASSVQGQNYEQYF
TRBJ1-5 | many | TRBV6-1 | CASSEGIRMEYSNQPQHF
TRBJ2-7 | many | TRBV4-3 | CASSQVAGYYEQYF
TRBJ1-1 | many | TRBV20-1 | CSARAYRGRTEAFF
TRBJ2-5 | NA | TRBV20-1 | CSARDQSGRALETQYF
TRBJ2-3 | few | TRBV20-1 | CSARDTAWADTQYF
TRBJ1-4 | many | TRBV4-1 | CASSQGPGDEKLFF
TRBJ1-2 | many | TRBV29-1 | CSVRGSVNYGYTF
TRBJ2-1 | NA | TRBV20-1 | CSGDWIYNEQFF
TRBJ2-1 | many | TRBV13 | CASSPYSSGTYNEQFF
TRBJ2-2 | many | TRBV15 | CATRGTGRASNTGELFF
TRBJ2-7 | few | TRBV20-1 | CSAKTSGRAYEQYF
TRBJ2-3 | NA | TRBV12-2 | CASRPAGLAGCTDTQYF
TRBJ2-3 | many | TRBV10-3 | CAISAGGEADTQYF
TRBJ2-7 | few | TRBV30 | CAWSVGLPYEQYF
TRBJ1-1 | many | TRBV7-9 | CASSPRVRGDEAFF
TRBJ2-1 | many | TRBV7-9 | CASSPPGDRWTAEQFF
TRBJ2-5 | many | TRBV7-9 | CASSVPGGWETQYF
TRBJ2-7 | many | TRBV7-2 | CASSLPRAPSYEQYF
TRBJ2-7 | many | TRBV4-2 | CASSQEVAPSYEQYF
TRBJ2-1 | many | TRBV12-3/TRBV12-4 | CASSPGGPSYNEQFF
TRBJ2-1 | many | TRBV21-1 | CASSKPLGVDNEQFF
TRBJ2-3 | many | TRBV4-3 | CASSQGPYKDQTDTQYF
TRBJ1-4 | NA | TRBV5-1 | CASSVTGSNEKLFF
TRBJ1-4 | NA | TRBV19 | CASSINTATNEKLFF
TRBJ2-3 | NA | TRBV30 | CAWSDGTADTQYF
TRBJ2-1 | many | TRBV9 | CASSVWSGRASEQFF
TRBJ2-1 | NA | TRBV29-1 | CSVVGLAGEYNEQFF
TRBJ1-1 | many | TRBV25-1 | CASSLGRRNTEAFF
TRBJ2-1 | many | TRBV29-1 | CSVEDLASEQFF
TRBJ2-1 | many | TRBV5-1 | CASSLLSGLYNEQFF
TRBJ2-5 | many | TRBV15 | CATSSGDRGLFETQYF
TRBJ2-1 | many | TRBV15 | CATSRGFASSYNEQFF
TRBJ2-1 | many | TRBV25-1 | CASSESSGRDDYNEQFF
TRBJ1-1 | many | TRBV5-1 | CASSLGWGGGDPEAFF
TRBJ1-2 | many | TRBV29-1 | CSVGLRGYTF
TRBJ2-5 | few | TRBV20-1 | CSARDLTGTPETQYF
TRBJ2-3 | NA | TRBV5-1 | CASTNRDRTLSTDTQYF
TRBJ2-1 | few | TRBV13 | CASSDPRTSAYNEQFF
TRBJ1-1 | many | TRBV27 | CASIRPEAFF
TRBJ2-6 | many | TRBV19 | CASSMLTGGAGANVLTF
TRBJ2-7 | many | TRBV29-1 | CSVDIAGGTYEQYF
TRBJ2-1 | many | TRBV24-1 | CATSATSGNPYEQFF
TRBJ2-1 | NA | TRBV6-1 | CASTLGGSGNEQFF
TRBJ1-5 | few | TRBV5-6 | CASSSRQEPINQPQHF
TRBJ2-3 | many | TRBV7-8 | CASSPTRGLADTQYF
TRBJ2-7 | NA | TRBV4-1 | CASSHPATSTEQYF
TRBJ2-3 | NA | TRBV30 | CAWSGLAPTDTQYF
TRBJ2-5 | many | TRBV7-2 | CASSLAGTGGVGTQYF
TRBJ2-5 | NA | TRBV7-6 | CASSSNGRPQETQYF